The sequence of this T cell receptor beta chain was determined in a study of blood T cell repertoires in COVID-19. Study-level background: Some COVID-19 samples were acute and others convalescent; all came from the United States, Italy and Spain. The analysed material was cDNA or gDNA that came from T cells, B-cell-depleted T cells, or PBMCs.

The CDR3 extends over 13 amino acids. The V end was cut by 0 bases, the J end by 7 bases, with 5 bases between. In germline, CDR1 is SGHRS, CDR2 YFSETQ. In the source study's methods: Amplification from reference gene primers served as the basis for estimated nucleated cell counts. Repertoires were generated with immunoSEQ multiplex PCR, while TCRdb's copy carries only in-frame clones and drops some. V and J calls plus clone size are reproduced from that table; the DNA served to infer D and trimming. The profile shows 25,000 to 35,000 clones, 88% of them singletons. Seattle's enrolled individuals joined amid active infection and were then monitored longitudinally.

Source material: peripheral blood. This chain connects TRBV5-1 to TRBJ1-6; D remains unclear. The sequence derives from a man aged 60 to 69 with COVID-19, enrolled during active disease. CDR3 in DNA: TGCGCCAGCAGCTTGGTCCTAAATTCACCCCTCCACTTT. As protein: CASSLVLNSPLHF.